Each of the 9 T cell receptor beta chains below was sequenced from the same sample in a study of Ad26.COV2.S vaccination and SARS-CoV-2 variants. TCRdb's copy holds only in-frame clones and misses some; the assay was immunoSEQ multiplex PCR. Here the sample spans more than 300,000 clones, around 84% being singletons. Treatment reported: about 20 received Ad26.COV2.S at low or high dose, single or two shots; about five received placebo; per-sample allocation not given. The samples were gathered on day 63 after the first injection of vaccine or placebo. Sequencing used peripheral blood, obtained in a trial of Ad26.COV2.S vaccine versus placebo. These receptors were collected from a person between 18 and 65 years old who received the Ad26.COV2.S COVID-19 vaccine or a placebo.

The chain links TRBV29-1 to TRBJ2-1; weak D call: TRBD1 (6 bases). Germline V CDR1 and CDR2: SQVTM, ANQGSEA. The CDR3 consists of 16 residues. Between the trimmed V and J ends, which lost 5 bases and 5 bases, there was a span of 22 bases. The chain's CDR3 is CSVLIQGHEIDNEQFF. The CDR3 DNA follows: TGCAGCGTTCTGATCCAGGGACACGAAATTGACAATGAGCAGTTCTTC.

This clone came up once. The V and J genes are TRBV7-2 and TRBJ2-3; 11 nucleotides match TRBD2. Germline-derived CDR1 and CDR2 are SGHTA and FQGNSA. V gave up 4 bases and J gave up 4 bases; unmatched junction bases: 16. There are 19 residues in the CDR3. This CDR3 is CASSSGGLAGGSRADTQYF. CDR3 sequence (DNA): TGTGCCAGCAGCTCCGGTGGTCTAGCGGGGGGCTCAAGGGCAGATACGCAGTATTTT.

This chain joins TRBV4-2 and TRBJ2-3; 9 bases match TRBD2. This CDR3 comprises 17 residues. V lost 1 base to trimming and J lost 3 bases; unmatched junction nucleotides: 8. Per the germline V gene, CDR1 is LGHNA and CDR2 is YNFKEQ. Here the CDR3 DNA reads TGTGCCAGCAGCCAAGTAGTCGCGGGGGGGCTTACAGATACGCAGTATTTT. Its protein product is CASSQVVAGGLTDTQYF.

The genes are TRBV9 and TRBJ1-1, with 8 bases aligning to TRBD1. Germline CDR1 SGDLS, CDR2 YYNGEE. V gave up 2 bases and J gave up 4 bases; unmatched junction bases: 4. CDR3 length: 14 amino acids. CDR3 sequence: CASSVSGQGTEAFF. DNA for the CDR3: TGTGCCAGCAGCGTCTCCGGACAGGGCACTGAAGCTTTCTTT.

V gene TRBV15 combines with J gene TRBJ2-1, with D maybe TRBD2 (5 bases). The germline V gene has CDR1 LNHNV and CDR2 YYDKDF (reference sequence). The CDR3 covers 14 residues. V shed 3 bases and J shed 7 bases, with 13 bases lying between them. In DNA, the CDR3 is TGTGCCACCAGCAGGGAATCCCCGGGGAATGAGCAGTTCTTC. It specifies CATSRESPGNEQFF.

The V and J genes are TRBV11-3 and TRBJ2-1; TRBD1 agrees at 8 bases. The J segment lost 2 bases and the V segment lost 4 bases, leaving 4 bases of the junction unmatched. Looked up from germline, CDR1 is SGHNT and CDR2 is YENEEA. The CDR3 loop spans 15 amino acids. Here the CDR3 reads CASSSRTGTYNEQFF. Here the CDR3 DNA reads TGTGCCAGCAGCTCCCGGACAGGGACCTACAATGAGCAGTTCTTC.

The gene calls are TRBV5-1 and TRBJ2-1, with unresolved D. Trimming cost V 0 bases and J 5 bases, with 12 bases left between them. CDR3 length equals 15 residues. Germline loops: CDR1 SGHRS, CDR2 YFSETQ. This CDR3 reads CASSLGWPNNNEQFF. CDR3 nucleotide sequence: TGCGCCAGCAGCTTGGGGTGGCCCAATAACAATGAGCAGTTCTTC.

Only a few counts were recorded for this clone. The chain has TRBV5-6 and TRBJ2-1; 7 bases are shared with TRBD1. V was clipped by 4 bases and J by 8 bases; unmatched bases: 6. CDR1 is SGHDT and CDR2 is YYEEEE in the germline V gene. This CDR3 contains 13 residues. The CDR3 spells CASSPGQFDEQFF. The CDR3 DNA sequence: TGTGCCAGCAGCCCGGGACAGTTTGATGAGCAGTTCTTC.

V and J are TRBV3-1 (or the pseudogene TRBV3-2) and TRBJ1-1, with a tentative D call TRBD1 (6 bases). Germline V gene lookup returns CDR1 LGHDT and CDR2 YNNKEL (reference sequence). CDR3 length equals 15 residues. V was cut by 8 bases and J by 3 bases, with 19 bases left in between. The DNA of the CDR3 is TGTGCCAGCGGAACCTCCCGGACAGATCACACTGAAGCTTTCTTT. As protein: CASGTSRTDHTEAFF.